This note documents a single T cell receptor beta chain sequence. Its antigen is undetermined. One end of the junction does not line up with germline, which may come from a read error. The CDR3 length is 14 residues. CDR1 is SSHAT, CDR2 FNYEAQ, per germline (reference sequence). TCRdb keeps only in-frame clones here, not all; method: immunoSEQ multiplex PCR. The sample records approximately 41,000 clones, around 82% being singletons. This entry is derived from a study of CD4 T cells in relation to SARS-CoV-2 and coronaviruses. The source material was naive CD4+ T cells from PBMCs, cultured in vitro. Subset of the sample: naive CD4+ T cells isolated by negative enrichment. The chain combines TRBV7-7 with TRBJ2-1; D uncertain. This TCR was recovered from an adult with COVID-19. CDR3: CASSLGVADGEQFF. The CDR3 DNA follows: TGTGCTAGCAGCTTAGGTGTGGCGGACGGTGAGCAGTTCTTC.